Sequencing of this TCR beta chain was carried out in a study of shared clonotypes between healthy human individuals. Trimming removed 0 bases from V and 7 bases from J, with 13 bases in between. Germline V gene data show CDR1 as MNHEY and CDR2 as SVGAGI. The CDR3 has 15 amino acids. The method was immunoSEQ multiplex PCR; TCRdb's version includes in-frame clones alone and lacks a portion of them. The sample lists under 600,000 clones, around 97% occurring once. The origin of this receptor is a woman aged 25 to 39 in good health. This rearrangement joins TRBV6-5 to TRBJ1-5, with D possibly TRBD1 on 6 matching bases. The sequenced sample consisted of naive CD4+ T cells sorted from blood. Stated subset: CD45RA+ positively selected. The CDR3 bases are TGTGCCAGCAGTTACTCGGCAGGGGCACAGCAGCCCCAGCATTTT. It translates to CASSYSAGAQQPQHF.